These 5 T cell receptor beta chains were all obtained from the same sample, sequenced in a study of T cell responses to AZD1222 COVID-19 vaccine. Assay: immunoSEQ multiplex PCR; the TCRdb copy retains only in-frame clones and omits some. Of about 83,000 clones in the sample, 70% to 90% are singletons; the top ten hold around 5.1%. The material was peripheral blood, obtained on day 0 of MenACWY control vaccination. The receptors stem from an adult in good health.

V usage is TRBV24-1 and J usage is TRBJ2-6; the D gene is possibly TRBD1 (5 bases). This CDR3 has 15 amino acids. Germline CDR1 KGHDR, CDR2 SFDVKD. The germline V and J ends were trimmed by 4 bases and 0 bases, with 6 bases remaining between them. For the CDR3, the DNA is TGTGCCACCAGTGACCAGGGCTCTGGGGCCAACGTCCTGACTTTC. It codes for CATSDQGSGANVLTF.

This chain connects TRBV20-1 to TRBJ2-7; no firm D call. This CDR3 contains 10 residues. Per germline, CDR1 DFQATT and CDR2 SNEGSKA (reference sequence). Deletions cut 6 bases from V and 6 bases from J, with 9 bases between. In DNA form, the CDR3 reads TGCAGTGCGGTCTTCTTCGAGCAGTACTTC. Its translation is CSAVFFEQYF.

This clone was recorded a few times. J is TRBJ1-2 and V is TRBV18; D is uncertain. Germline CDR1 reads KGHSH; CDR2 reads LQKENI. With 2 bases removed from V and 3 bases from J, the gap between germline ends came to 7 bases. CDR3 length equals 13 residues. This CDR3 reads CASSPGEDYGYTF. The CDR3, as DNA: TGTGCCAGCTCACCAGGGGAGGACTATGGCTACACCTTC.

The chain uses TRBV28 and TRBJ2-3; no firm D call. This CDR3 spans 12 amino acids. Trimming shortened V by 2 bases and J by 2 bases, and 2 bases separated the two germline ends. The germline V gene encodes CDR1 MDHEN and CDR2 SYDVKM. DNA of the CDR3: TGTGCCAGCAGTTTAAACACAGATACGCAGTATTTT. It is translated as CASSLNTDTQYF. Using reference TRBV28 and TRBJ2-3 for the parts outside the CDR3, the full variable domain is DVKVTQSSRYLVKRTGEKVFLECVQDMDHENMFWYRQDPGLGLRLIYFSYDVKMKEKGDIPEGYSVSREKKERFSLILESASTNQTSMYLCASSLNTDTQYFGPGTRLTVL.

The CDR3 nucleotides are TGTGCCAGCAGCCCGGGACCAAACAGGGGGCTGGGGGAGACCCAGTACTTC. Encoded protein: CASSPGPNRGLGETQYF. The chain uses TRBV5-5 and TRBJ2-5; TRBD1 matches 9 bases. CDR3 length equals 17 residues. Germline V lookup: CDR1 SGHKS, CDR2 YYEKEE (reference sequence). J gave up 5 bases and V 4 bases, and 15 bases lay outside the gene matches.